The TCR beta chain under discussion was sequenced for a study of regulatory T cells in long-lasting Graves disease. Across the study: A definition of persistent Graves' disease required over 5 years of antithyroid drugs plus positive TSH receptor antibodies. The study, taken as a whole, reports: Persistent cases favored TRBV28, TRBJ1-2 and TRBJ2-5. More public clonotypes were shared by persistent patients (about 3,000) than by new patients (roughly 870).

This clonotype has a handful of counts. As yet, its antigen is unknown. The sample's time point: persistent/refractory GD, antithyroid drugs over 5 years with positive TRAb. PBMC-extracted RNA yielded the TCR library. V lost 5 bases and J lost 1, with 7 bases in between. There are 13 residues in the CDR3. CDR1 is MRHNA, CDR2 SNTAGT, per germline. Building of the TCR beta libraries involved iRepertoire HTBI primers and Arm-PCR of CDR3 regions. TCRdb reprocessed the multiplex PCR reads via MiXCR and lists one record per CDR3 protein. The table records 400,000 to 500,000 distinct CDR3 sequences, approximately 23% of them present only once.

The chain employs TRBV6-4 and TRBJ2-3; the D is unclear. The sequenced sample was peripheral blood mononuclear cells (PBMCs), obtained when the disease was refractory, from a patient treated with antithyroid drugs. The clonotype originates from a female donor with Graves disease. CDR3 region: CASSYHRTDTQYF. Written as DNA, the CDR3 is TGTGCCAGCAGTTATCACCGCACAGATACGCAGTATTTT.